This TCR beta chain was captured in a study of T cells in localized non-small cell lung cancer. Regarding the study as a whole: Uninvolved adjacent lung had the highest recorded T cell clonality, with tumor below it. Adjacent lung was found to contain a median approximately 50 of the top 100 tumor clones.

The germline V and J ends were trimmed by 3 bases and 3 bases, with 9 bases remaining between them. Germline-derived CDR1 and CDR2 are MDHEN and SYDVKM. The CDR3 is 14 residues long. In the case of this clone: As yet, its antigen is unknown.

The table came from immunoSEQ multiplex PCR; TCRdb's copy has only in-frame clones and leaves some out. The sample has tens of thousands of clones; around 83% are singletons. The material was PBMCs, obtained before any cancer treatment. The rearrangement joins TRBV28 to TRBJ1-5; possible D gene TRBD1, 5 bases. This receptor was identified in a man aged 40-75 years with stage II lung adenocarcinoma. The DNA of the CDR3 is TGTGCCAGCAGTTTTAGAGGGGTCAATCAGCCCCAGCATTTT. It specifies CASSFRGVNQPQHF.